This is a list of T cell receptor beta chains from one sample in a study of T cells after yellow fever vaccination. From the 5' RACE reads, TCRdb called clonotypes with MiXCR, one entry per CDR3 protein. The table lists over 100,000 distinct CDR3 sequences, under 9% of them singletons. Source: CD8+ T cells sorted from PBMCs, taken 45 days after the yellow fever booster vaccination. Receptor source: a man younger than 45 who received the YFV17D yellow fever vaccine. Each CDR3 is given with its conserved first and last residue. A D gene is named only where the DNA matches it firmly. Clone sizes are given selectively: once, few, many, or a class where the clone is expanded.

V	size	D	J	length	CDR3	DNA
TRBV12-5	NA	NA	TRBJ2-7	11	CASCQGSVGGF	TGTGCTAGTTGCCAGGGATCGGTCGGCGGGTTC
TRBV9	many	NA	TRBJ2-7	15	CASSPGGGSSYEQYF	TGTGCCAGCAGCCCCGGGGGCGGTAGCTCCTACGAGCAGTACTTC
TRBV7-9	NA	NA	TRBJ1-2	13	CASSLGTPFGYTF	TGTGCCAGCAGCTTAGGGACACCCTTCGGCTACACCTTC
TRBV6-5	many	TRBD2	TRBJ2-3	15	CASSYSAGASDTQYF	TGTGCCAGCAGTTACTCGGCGGGAGCATCAGATACGCAGTATTTT
TRBV6-5	many	NA	TRBJ2-2	14	CASSYTSYTGELFF	TGTGCCAGCAGTTACACTAGTTACACCGGGGAGCTGTTTTTT
TRBV5-5	many	TRBD2	TRBJ2-3	14	CASEREGSTDTQYF	TGTGCCAGCGAACGGGAGGGGAGCACAGATACGCAGTATTTT
TRBV5-1	NA	NA	TRBJ2-3	16	CASSLELARGTDTQYF	TGCGCCAGCAGCTTGGAACTAGCCAGGGGCACAGATACGCAGTATTTT
TRBV29-1	many	NA	TRBJ1-1	11	CSVEVSTEAFF	TGCAGCGTTGAGGTATCCACTGAAGCTTTCTTT
TRBV27	many	NA	TRBJ1-2	13	CASTPTPNYGYTF	TGTGCCAGCACCCCGACGCCAAACTATGGCTACACCTTC
TRBV12-3/TRBV12-4	many	NA	TRBJ2-7	14	CASSPRQATYEQYF	TGTGCCAGCAGTCCTCGACAGGCCACCTACGAGCAGTACTTC
TRBV27	many	NA	TRBJ2-3	12	CASSQSTDTQYF	TGTGCCAGCAGTCAAAGCACAGATACGCAGTATTTT
TRBV6-2/TRBV6-3	few	NA	TRBJ2-2	12	CASRLSTGELFF	TGTGCCAGCAGACTCAGCACCGGGGAGCTGTTTTTT
TRBV5-1	many	NA	TRBJ2-1	12	CASSSENNEQFF	TGCGCCAGCAGCTCCGAGAACAATGAGCAGTTCTTC
TRBV7-8	many	TRBD2	TRBJ2-7	19	CASSSPLGTSGSGTYEQYF	TGTGCCAGCAGCTCGCCTCTCGGGACTAGCGGGAGCGGGACCTACGAGCAGTACTTC
TRBV5-1	few	NA	TRBJ2-7	12	CASSLIPNEQYF	TGCGCCAGCAGCTTGATCCCAAACGAGCAGTACTTC
TRBV11-2	many	NA	TRBJ2-7	12	CASSLQGHEQYF	TGTGCCAGCAGCTTACAGGGCCACGAGCAGTACTTC
TRBV14	few	NA	TRBJ2-7	13	CASSQANSNEEYF	TGTGCCAGCAGCCAAGCGAACTCGAACGAAGAGTACTTC
TRBV4-1	few	TRBD2	TRBJ2-5	16	CASSQVVAGGKETQYF	TGCGCCAGCAGCCAAGTCGTCGCGGGGGGAAAAGAGACCCAGTACTTC
TRBV12-3/TRBV12-4	few	NA	TRBJ1-1	13	CASSLWVNTEAFF	TGTGCCAGCAGCCTCTGGGTGAACACTGAAGCTTTCTTT
TRBV12-3/TRBV12-4	many	NA	TRBJ2-1	14	CASSLSGQYNEQFF	TGTGCCAGCAGTTTATCCGGACAGTACAATGAGCAGTTCTTC
TRBV9	many	TRBD1	TRBJ1-1	13	CASSSGGPTEAFF	TGTGCCAGCAGCTCAGGGGGCCCAACTGAAGCTTTCTTT
TRBV20-1	NA	TRBD2	TRBJ2-3	14	CGAQLGLALDTQYF	TGCGGCGCCCAACTTGGACTAGCCCTAGATACGCAGTATTTT
TRBV27	many	NA	TRBJ2-7	15	CASSLSGGPAYEQYF	TGTGCCAGCAGTTTATCGGGGGGGCCCGCCTACGAGCAGTACTTC
TRBV30	NA	TRBD2	TRBJ2-5	17	CAWADGLAGFTQETQYF	TGTGCCTGGGCCGACGGGCTAGCGGGCTTCACTCAGGAGACCCAGTACTTC
TRBV6-5	many	NA	TRBJ2-1	14	CASSYSLSYNEQFF	TGTGCCAGCAGTTACTCCCTCTCGTACAATGAGCAGTTCTTC
TRBV12-3/TRBV12-4	many	TRBD2	TRBJ2-2	16	CASSFPTSGRSGELFF	TGTGCCAGCAGTTTCCCGACTAGCGGGAGGTCCGGGGAGCTGTTTTTT
TRBV7-9	medium-sized	NA	TRBJ2-1	14	CASSLGPGPNEQFF	TGTGCCAGCAGCTTAGGTCCCGGCCCCAATGAGCAGTTCTTC
TRBV29-1	few	NA	TRBJ1-4	13	CSAGRGLNEKLFF	TGCAGCGCCGGGCGGGGGCTGAATGAAAAACTGTTTTTT
TRBV29-1	many	TRBD2	TRBJ2-5	15	CSVENWREYGKTQYF	TGCAGCGTTGAAAACTGGCGGGAGTATGGCAAGACCCAGTACTTC
TRBV11-2	few	TRBD1	TRBJ2-1	12	CASSTGGNEQFF	TGTGCCAGCAGCACAGGGGGCAATGAGCAGTTCTTC
TRBV29-1	few	TRBD1	TRBJ2-1	17	CSVVGQGAAGGLLEQFF	TGCAGCGTTGTAGGACAGGGGGCCGCGGGAGGGCTACTGGAGCAGTTCTTC
TRBV11-2	many	NA	TRBJ2-7	14	CASSPPAGSNEQYF	TGTGCCAGCAGCCCCCCCGCAGGGAGCAACGAGCAGTACTTC
TRBV18	few	NA	TRBJ2-2	16	CASSPPAATNTGELFF	TGTGCCAGCTCACCACCGGCAGCTACGAACACCGGGGAGCTGTTTTTT
TRBV15	many	NA	TRBJ2-1	13	CATSRDRGDEQFF	TGTGCCACCAGCAGAGATCGTGGGGATGAGCAGTTCTTC
TRBV7-8	few	NA	TRBJ2-7	12	CASSLMDYEQYF	TGTGCCAGCAGCTTAATGGACTACGAGCAGTACTTC
TRBV12-3/TRBV12-4	many	NA	TRBJ2-7	17	CASSFQAGPVSSYEQYF	TGTGCCAGCAGTTTTCAGGCGGGGCCGGTAAGCTCCTACGAGCAGTACTTC
TRBV29-1	few	NA	TRBJ2-1	16	CSVEIRSGAGPNEQFF	TGCAGCGTTGAAATCCGCTCGGGGGCAGGGCCCAATGAGCAGTTCTTC
TRBV5-1	NA	NA	TRBJ1-1	16	CASSPTRDIGNPEAFF	TGCGCCAGCAGTCCGACCCGGGACATTGGTAACCCTGAAGCTTTCTTT
TRBV11-2	many	TRBD2	TRBJ2-7	14	CASSLGTSGYEQYF	TGTGCCAGCAGCTTAGGGACTAGCGGCTACGAGCAGTACTTC
TRBV6-4	many	NA	TRBJ1-1	13	CASSERWDTEAFF	TGTGCCAGCAGTGAAAGGTGGGACACTGAAGCTTTCTTT
TRBV5-1	many	NA	TRBJ1-5	13	CASSGGGHQPQHF	TGCGCCAGCAGCGGTGGGGGGCATCAGCCCCAGCATTTT
TRBV5-1	many	TRBD2	TRBJ2-1	15	CASSGGTTNYNEQFF	TGCGCCAGCAGCGGCGGGACTACTAACTACAATGAGCAGTTCTTC
TRBV4-2	few	NA	TRBJ1-1	15	CASGQNSQGFTEAFF	TGTGCCAGCGGACAAAACTCACAGGGATTTACTGAAGCTTTCTTT
TRBV6-5	many	NA	TRBJ1-5	14	CASSRDWRDQPQHF	TGTGCCAGCAGCAGGGATTGGAGGGATCAGCCCCAGCATTTT
TRBV20-1	many	TRBD2	TRBJ2-1	15	CSARDPGGSGNEQFF	TGCAGTGCTAGAGATCCGGGCGGGAGTGGGAATGAGCAGTTCTTC
TRBV11-2	NA	NA	TRBJ2-1	12	CASSLVALEQFF	TGTGCCAGCAGCTTGGTGGCTTTAGAGCAGTTCTTC
TRBV5-5	many	NA	TRBJ2-1	13	CASSPGGPDEQFF	TGTGCCAGCAGCCCCGGGGGGCCCGATGAGCAGTTCTTC
TRBV15	NA	NA	TRBJ2-7	12	CATRGGGIEQYF	TGTGCCACGCGTGGGGGTGGGATAGAGCAGTACTTC
TRBV15	many	NA	TRBJ2-5	13	CATSRAGQETQYF	TGTGCCACCAGCAGAGCGGGACAAGAGACCCAGTACTTC
TRBV12-3/TRBV12-4	few	TRBD2	TRBJ2-1	12	CASRTSWHEQFF	TGTGCCAGCAGGACTAGCTGGCATGAGCAGTTCTTC
TRBV5-4	few	TRBD1	TRBJ2-7	13	CASSGDRSYEQYF	TGTGCCAGCAGCGGGGACAGGTCCTACGAGCAGTACTTC
TRBV21-1	many	NA	TRBJ2-3	18	CASSSRTGDKRATDTQYF	TGTGCCAGCAGCTCAAGAACGGGCGACAAGAGGGCGACAGATACGCAGTATTTT
TRBV28	many	NA	TRBJ2-7	12	CASSLMSYEQYF	TGTGCCAGCAGTTTGATGTCCTACGAGCAGTACTTC
TRBV12-3/TRBV12-4	NA	TRBD1	TRBJ2-3	18	CAISLMNVLGQDTLTQYF	TGTGCCATCAGTTTAATGAATGTACTAGGACAGGACACACTTACGCAGTATTTT
TRBV7-9	many	NA	TRBJ2-3	12	CASSLYSGSQYF	TGTGCCAGCAGCTTATATAGTGGATCGCAGTATTTT